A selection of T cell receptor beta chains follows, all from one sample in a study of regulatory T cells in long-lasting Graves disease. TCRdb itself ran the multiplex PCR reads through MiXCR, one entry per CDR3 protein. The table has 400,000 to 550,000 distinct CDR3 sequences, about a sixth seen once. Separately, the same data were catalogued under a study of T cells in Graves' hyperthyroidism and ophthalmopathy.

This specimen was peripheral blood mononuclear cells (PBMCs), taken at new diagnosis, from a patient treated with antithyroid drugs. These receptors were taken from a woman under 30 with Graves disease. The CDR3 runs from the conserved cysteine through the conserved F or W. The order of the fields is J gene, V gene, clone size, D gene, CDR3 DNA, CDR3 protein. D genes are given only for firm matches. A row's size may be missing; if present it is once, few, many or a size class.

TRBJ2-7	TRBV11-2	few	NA	TGTGCCAGCAGCCCTAGGGCCCCCTACGAGCAGTACTTC	CASSPRAPYEQYF
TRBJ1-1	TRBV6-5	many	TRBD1	TGTGCCAGCAGTTACTCGATTGGGACAGGGGACATGAACACTGAAGCTTTCTTT	CASSYSIGTGDMNTEAFF
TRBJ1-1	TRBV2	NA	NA	TGTGCCAGCGGGTTGCAGGGGAACACTGAAGCTTTCTTT	CASGLQGNTEAFF
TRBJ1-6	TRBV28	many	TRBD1	TGTGCCAGCAGTTTTTGGACAGGGCTCAGCTCCTATAATTCACCCCTCCACTTT	CASSFWTGLSSYNSPLHF
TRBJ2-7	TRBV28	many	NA	TGTGCCAGCAGTTCCCTAACAGGGTCCTACGAGCAGTACTTC	CASSSLTGSYEQYF
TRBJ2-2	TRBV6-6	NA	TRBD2	TGTGCCAGCAGTTACTCGCGCGGGAGGGCCAGAACCGGGGAGCTGTTTTTT	CASSYSRGRARTGELFF
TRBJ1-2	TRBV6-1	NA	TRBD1	TGTGCCAGCAGCTCCGGGACAGGGGCTGGCTACACCTTC	CASSSGTGAGYTF
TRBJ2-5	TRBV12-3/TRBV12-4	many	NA	TGTGCCAGCAGCCGGACGGTACAAGAGACCCAGTACTTC	CASSRTVQETQYF
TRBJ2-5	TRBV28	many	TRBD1	TGTGCCAGCAGTTTTCCCTCGGACAGGATACAAGAGACCCAGTACTTC	CASSFPSDRIQETQYF
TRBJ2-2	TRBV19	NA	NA	TGTGCCAGTAGTATAAACGGGGCCCACACCGGGGAGCTGTTTTTT	CASSINGAHTGELFF
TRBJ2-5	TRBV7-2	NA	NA	TGTGCCAGCCGCCGGGACTCCGCCCAAGAGACCCAGTACTTC	CASRRDSAQETQYF
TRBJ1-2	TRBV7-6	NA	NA	TGTGCCAGCAGCTTAAATTCGGGATCCTACTATGGCTACACCTTC	CASSLNSGSYYGYTF
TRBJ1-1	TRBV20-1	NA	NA	TGCAGTGCTAGAGATCGGGTACTCATGCCCACTGAAGCTTTCTTT	CSARDRVLMPTEAFF
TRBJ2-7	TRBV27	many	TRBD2	TGTGCCAGCAGTAATAGCGGGAGCTACGAGCAGTACTTC	CASSNSGSYEQYF
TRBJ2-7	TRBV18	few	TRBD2	TGTGCCAGCTCACCAGGTCGGGAGGTCTACGAGCAGTACTTC	CASSPGREVYEQYF
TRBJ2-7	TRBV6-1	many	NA	TGTGCCAGCAGCCAAAACAGGCGACGGGGGGAGCAGTACTTC	CASSQNRRRGEQYF
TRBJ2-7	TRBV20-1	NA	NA	TGCAGTGCTAGCAGACTAGTTCCGAAAGCTATCACCGCATACGAGCAGTACTTC	CSASRLVPKAITAYEQYF
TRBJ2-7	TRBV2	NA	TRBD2	TGTGCCAGCAGCCTCCTGGGGGGGGGATTCCCCTACGAGCAGTACTTC	CASSLLGGGFPYEQYF
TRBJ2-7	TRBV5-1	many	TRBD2	TGCGCCAGCAGCTTCGTAACTAGCGGGAGCTCCTACGAGCAGTACTTC	CASSFVTSGSSYEQYF
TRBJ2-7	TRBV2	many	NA	TGTGCCAGCAGTCACGGGGGCGAGCAGTACTTC	CASSHGGEQYF
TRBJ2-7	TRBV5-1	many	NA	TGCGCCAGCAGCTTGGACGGGACACTATACGAGCAGTACTTC	CASSLDGTLYEQYF
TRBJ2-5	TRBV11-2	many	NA	TGTGCCAGCAGTTCCGGGACCGCCTTTCAAGAGACCCAGTACTTC	CASSSGTAFQETQYF